The T cell receptor (beta chain) under discussion was sequenced for a study of OX40 agonist ivuxolimab in advanced cancers. This CDR3 spans 12 amino acids. Germline loops: CDR1 SGHVS, CDR2 FQNEAQ. V was clipped by 3 bases and J by 2 bases, with 4 bases between them. Patients were excluded for autoimmune disease history or systemic immunosuppression. Some clones are missing from TCRdb's copy, which holds only in-frame ones; the method was immunoSEQ multiplex PCR. The data show about 71,000 clones, 80% to 90% seen once. The chain recombines TRBV7-8 with TRBJ1-1; no firm D call. The source is an adult with an advanced solid tumor such as melanoma, head and neck, liver or kidney cancer. This material consisted of CD4+ or CD8+ T cells sorted from blood, taken in a trial of the OX40 agonist ivuxolimab. CDR3 nucleotides: TGTGCCAGCAGCTTGGAAAACACTGAAGCTTTCTTT. Amino acids: CASSLENTEAFF.